This T cell receptor (beta chain) was documented in a study of T-cell memory formation after mild COVID-19. Germline V CDR1 and CDR2: SGHRS, YFSETQ. CDR3 size: 20 residues. With V trimmed by 4 bases and J by 5 bases, 15 bases remained unmatched. TCRdb re-analysed the 5' RACE reads in MiXCR, keeping a single row per CDR3 protein. In the table there are under 50,000 distinct CDR3 sequences, 27% of which are singletons. The receptor comes from a man aged 18-30 years who had mild COVID-19 (a few samples of this study predate the infection). Cell type and time point are not known. The rearrangement uses TRBV5-1 and TRBJ2-2; 15 bases match TRBD2. Sequenced: PBMCs or a T cell subset sorted from them (not recorded which). Here the CDR3 DNA reads TGCGCCAGCAGCCCTCCTAGGGGACTAGCGGGGGGCCCTGGGACCGGGGAGCTGTTTTTT. It yields the protein CASSPPRGLAGGPGTGELFF.